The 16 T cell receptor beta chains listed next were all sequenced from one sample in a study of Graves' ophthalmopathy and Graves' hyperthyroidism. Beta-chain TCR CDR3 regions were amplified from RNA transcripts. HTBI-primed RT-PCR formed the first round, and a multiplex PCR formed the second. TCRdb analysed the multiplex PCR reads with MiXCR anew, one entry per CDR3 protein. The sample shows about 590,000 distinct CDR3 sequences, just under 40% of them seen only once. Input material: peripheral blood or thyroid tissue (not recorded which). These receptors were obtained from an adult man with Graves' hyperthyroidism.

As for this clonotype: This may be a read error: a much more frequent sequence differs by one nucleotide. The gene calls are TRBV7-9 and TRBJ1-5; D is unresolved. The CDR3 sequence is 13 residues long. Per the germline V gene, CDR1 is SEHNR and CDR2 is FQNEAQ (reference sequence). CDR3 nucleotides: TGTGCCGGCAGCCCATTAAGCAATCAGCCCCAGCATTTT. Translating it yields CAGSPLSNQPQHF.

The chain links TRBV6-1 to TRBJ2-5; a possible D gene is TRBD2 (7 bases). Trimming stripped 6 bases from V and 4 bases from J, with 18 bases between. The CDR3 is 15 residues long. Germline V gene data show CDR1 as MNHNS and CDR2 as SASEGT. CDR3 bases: TGTGCCAGCAGCTCTGGGGGGGCCTTGGGAGAGACCCAGTACTTC. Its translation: CASSSGGALGETQYF.

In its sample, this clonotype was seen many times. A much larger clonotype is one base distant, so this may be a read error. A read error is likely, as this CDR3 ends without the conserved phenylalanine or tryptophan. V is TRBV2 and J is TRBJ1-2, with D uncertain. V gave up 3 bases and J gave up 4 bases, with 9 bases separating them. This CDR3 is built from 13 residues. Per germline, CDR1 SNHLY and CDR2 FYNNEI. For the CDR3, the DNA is TGTGCCAGCAGTGACCCTTTCGTCTATGGCTACACCCTC. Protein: CASSDPFVYGYTL.

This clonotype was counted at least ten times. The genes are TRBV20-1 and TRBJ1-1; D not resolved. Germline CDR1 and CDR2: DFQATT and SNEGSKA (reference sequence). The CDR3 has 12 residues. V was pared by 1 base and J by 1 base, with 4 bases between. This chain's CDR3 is CSARGANTEAFF. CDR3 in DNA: TGCAGTGCTAGAGGGGCGAACACTGAAGCTTTCTTT.

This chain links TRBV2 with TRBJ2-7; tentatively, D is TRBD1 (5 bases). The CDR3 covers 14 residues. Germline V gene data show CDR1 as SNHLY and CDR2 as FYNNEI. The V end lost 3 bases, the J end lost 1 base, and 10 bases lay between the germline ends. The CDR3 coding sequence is TGTGCCAGCAGTGAGCACAGGTGGTCCTACGAGCAGTACTTC. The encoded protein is CASSEHRWSYEQYF.

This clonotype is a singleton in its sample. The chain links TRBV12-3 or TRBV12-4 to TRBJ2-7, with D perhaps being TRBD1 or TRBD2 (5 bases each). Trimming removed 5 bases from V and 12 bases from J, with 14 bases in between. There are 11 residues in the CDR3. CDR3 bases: TGTGCCAGCAGTGGGACCGGAGCGTCGTACTTC. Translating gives CASSGTGASYF.

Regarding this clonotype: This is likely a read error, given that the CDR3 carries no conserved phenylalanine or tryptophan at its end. CDR3 in amino acids: CASGLRQSEQYL. DNA of the CDR3: TGTGCCAGCGGCTTAAGACAGAGCGAGCAGTACCTC. The chain couples TRBV7-9 to TRBJ2-7; tentatively, D is TRBD1 (5 bases). Germline CDR1 reads SEHNR; CDR2 reads FQNEAQ (reference sequence). This CDR3 is 12 amino acids long.

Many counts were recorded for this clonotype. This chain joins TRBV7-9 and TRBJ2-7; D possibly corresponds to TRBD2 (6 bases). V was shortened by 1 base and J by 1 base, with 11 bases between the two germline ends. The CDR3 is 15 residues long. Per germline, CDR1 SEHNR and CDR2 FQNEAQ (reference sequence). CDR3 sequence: CASSLGAGLSYEQYF. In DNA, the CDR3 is TGTGCCAGCAGCTTAGGGGCCGGACTATCCTACGAGCAGTACTTC.

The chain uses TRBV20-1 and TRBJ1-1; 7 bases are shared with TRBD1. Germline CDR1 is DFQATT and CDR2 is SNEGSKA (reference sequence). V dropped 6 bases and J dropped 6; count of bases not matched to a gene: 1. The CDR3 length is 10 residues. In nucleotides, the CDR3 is TGCAGTGCCACAGGGGCTGAAGCTTTCTTT. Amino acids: CSATGAEAFF.

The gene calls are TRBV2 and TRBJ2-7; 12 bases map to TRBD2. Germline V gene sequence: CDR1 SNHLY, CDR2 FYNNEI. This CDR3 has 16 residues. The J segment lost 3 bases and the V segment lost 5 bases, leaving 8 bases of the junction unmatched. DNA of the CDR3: TGTGCCAGCAGTTGGACTAGCGGGAACATCGTCTACGAGCAGTACTTC. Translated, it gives CASSWTSGNIVYEQYF.

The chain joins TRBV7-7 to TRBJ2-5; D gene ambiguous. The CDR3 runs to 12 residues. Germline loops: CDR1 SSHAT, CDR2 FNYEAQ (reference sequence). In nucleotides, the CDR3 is TGTGCTAGAGATTGGGTACGCGAGACCCAGTACTTC. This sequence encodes CARDWVRETQYF.

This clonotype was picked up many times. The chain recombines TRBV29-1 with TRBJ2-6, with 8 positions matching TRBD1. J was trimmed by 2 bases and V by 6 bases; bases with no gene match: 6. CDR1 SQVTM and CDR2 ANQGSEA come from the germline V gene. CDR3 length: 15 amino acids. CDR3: CSVSGTGTGANVLTF. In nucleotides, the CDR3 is TGCAGCGTCTCCGGGACAGGAACTGGGGCCAACGTCCTGACTTTC.

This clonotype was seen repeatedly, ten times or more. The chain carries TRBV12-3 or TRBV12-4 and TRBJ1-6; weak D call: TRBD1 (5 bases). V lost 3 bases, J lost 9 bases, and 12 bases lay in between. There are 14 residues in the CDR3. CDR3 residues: CASSLPGRASPLHF. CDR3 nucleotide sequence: TGTGCCAGCAGTTTGCCAGGGAGGGCTTCACCCCTCCACTTT.

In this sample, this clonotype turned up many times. The CDR3 spells CASRGPGQANTEAFF. In DNA, the CDR3 is TGTGCCAGCAGAGGACCGGGACAGGCTAACACTGAAGCTTTCTTT. The V gene is TRBV9, the J gene TRBJ1-1; 8 positions match TRBD1. Per the germline V gene, CDR1 is SGDLS and CDR2 is YYNGEE. Trimming cost V 5 bases and J 2 bases; bases outside gene matches: 8. This CDR3 spans 15 amino acids.

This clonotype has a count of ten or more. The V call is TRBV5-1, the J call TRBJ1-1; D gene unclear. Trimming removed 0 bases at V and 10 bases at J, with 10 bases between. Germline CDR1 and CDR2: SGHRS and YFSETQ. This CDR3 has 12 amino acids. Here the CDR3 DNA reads TGCGCCAGCAGCTTGGAAGGCAACGGAGCTTTCTTT. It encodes CASSLEGNGAFF.

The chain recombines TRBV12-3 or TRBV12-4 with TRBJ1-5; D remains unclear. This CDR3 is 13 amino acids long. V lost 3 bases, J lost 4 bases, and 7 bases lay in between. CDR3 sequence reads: CASSLLQNQPQHF. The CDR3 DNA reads TGTGCCAGCAGTTTGTTACAGAATCAGCCCCAGCATTTT.